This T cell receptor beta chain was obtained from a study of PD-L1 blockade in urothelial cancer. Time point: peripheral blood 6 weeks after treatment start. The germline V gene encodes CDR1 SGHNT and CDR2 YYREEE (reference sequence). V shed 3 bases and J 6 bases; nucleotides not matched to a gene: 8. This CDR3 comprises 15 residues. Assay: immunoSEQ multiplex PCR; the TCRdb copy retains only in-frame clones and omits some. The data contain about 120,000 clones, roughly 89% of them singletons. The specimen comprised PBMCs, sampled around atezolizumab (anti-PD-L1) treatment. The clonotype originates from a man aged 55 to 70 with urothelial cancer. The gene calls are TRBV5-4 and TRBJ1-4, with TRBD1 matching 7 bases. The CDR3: CASSSHRGGDEKLFF. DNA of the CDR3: TGTGCCAGCAGCTCCCACAGGGGCGGGGATGAAAAACTGTTTTTT.